This TCR beta chain was found in a study of cytomegalovirus exposure and HLA in healthy donors. Study-wide points: It emerged from a later analysis that several of the most significant clusters appeared to be linked to common viral pathogens. Previously analyzed data showed that most TCR beta V segments were productive at a frequency of about 87% or about 30%.

Both 60 Vbeta primers and 13 Jbeta primers went into the PCR. Some clones are missing from TCRdb's copy, which holds only in-frame ones; the method was immunoSEQ multiplex PCR. The repertoire holds 180,000 or so clones, with about 88% as singletons. This clone was observed a single time. Its antigen is currently unknown. Trimming removed 4 bases from V and 11 bases from J; junction bases left unmatched: 16. From germline, CDR1 is SGHDT and CDR2 YYEEEE. The CDR3 spans 15 residues. Sequenced input: PBMCs. The clonotype comes from a woman aged 30 to 39 in good health and CMV-seronegative. The genes are TRBV5-6 and TRBJ2-3; 7 nucleotides line up with TRBD2. CDR3 region: CASSRLALAQIEQYF. DNA for the CDR3: TGTGCCAGCAGCCGACTAGCCCTCGCACAGATTGAGCAGTATTTT.